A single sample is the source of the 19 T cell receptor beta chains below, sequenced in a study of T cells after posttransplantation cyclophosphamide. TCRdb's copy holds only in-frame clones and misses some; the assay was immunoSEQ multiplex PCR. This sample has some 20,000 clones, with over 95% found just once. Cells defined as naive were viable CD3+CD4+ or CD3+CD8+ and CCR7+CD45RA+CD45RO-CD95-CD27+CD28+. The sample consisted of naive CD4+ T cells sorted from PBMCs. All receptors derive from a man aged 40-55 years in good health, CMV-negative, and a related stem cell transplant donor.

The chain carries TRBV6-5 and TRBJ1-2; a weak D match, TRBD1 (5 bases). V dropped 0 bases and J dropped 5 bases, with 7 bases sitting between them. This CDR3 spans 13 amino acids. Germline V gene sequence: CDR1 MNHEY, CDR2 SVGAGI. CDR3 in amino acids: CASSYSGQYGYTF. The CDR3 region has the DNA TGTGCCAGCAGTTACTCGGGGCAGTATGGCTACACCTTC.

CDR3 sequence (DNA): TGCGCCAGCAGCCCACAGGAGAACACCGGGGAGCTGTTTTTT. This translates into CASSPQENTGELFF. The chain combines TRBV5-1 with TRBJ2-2, with D maybe TRBD1 (5 bases). Germline V lookup: CDR1 SGHRS, CDR2 YFSETQ. The CDR3 covers 14 residues. V was trimmed by 4 bases and J by 1 base, leaving 8 bases between them. The variable domain in full, completed from reference TRBV5-1 and TRBJ2-2, reads KAGVTQTPRYLIKTRGQQVTLSCSPISGHRSVSWYQQTPGQGLQFLFEYFSETQRNKGNFPGRFSGRQFSNSRSEMNVSTLELGDSALYLCASSPQENTGELFFGEGSRLTVL.

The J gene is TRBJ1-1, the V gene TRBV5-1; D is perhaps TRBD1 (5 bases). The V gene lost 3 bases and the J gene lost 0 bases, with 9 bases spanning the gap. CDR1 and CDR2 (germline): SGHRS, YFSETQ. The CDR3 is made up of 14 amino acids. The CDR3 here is CASSSAGLNTEAFF. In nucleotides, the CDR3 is TGCGCCAGCAGCTCGGCGGGACTGAACACTGAAGCTTTCTTT.

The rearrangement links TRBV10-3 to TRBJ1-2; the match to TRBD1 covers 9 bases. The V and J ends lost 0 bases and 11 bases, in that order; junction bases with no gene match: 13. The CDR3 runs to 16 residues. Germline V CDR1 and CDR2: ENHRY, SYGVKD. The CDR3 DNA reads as TGTGCCATCAGTGAGTCAGGAAGGACAGGGGTAAATAGTTACACCTTC. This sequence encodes CAISESGRTGVNSYTF.

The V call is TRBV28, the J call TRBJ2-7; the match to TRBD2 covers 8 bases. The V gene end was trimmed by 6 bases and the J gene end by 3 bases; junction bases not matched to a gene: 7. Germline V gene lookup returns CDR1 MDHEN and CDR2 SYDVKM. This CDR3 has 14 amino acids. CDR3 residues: CASRSTSGDYEQYF. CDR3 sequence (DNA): TGTGCCAGCAGATCTACTAGCGGTGACTACGAGCAGTACTTC.

The CDR3 spells CASSMMGLETQYF. CDR3 bases: TGCGCCAGCAGCATGATGGGACTGGAGACCCAGTACTTC. The chain employs TRBV5-1 and TRBJ2-5; tentative D call: TRBD2 (6 bases). This CDR3 spans 13 amino acids. CDR1 and CDR2 from the germline V gene are SGHRS and YFSETQ. The germline V and J ends were trimmed by 4 bases and 5 bases, with 12 bases remaining between them.

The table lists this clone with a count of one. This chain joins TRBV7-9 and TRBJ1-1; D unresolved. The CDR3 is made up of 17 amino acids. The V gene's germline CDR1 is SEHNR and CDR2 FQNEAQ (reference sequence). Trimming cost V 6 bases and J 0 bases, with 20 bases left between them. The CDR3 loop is CASSPWSGARMNTEAFF. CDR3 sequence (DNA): TGTGCCAGCAGTCCGTGGTCCGGAGCACGCATGAACACTGAAGCTTTCTTT.

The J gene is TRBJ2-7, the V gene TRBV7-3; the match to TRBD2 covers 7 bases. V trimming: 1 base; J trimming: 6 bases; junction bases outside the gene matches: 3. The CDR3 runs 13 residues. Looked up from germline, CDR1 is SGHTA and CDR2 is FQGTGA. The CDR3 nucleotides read TGTGCCAGCAGCTTAATTCGCGGGAGCGAGCAGTACTTC. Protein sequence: CASSLIRGSEQYF.

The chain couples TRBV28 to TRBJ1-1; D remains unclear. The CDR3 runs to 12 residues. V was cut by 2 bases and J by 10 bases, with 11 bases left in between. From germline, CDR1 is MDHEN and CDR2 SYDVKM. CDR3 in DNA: TGTGCCAGCAGTTTAGAGGTCTTTCCAGCTTTCTTT. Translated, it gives CASSLEVFPAFF.

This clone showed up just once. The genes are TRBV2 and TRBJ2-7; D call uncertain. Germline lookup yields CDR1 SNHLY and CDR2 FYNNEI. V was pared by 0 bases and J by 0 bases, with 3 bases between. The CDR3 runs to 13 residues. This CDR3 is CASSEASSYEQYF. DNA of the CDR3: TGTGCCAGCAGTGAAGCGAGCTCCTACGAGCAGTACTTC.

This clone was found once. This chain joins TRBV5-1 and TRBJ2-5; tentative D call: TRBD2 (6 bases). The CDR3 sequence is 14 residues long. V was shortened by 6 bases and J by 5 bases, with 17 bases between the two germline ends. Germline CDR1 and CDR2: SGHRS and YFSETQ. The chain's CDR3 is CASKQRAVYETQYF. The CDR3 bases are TGCGCCAGCAAACAGCGGGCAGTATACGAGACCCAGTACTTC.

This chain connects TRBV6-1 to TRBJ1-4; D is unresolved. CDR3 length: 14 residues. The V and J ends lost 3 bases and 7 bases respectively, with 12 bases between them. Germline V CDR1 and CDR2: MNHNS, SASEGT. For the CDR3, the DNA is TGTGCCAGCAGTGAGGGCAGATCCAGTGAAAAACTGTTTTTT. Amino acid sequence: CASSEGRSSEKLFF.

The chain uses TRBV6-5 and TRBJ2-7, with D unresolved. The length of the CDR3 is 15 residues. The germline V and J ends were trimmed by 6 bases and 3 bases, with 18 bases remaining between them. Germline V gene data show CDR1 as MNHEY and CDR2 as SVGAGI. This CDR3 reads CASSRQRQVGYEQYF. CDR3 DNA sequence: TGTGCCAGCAGCCGACAACGGCAAGTCGGCTACGAGCAGTACTTC.

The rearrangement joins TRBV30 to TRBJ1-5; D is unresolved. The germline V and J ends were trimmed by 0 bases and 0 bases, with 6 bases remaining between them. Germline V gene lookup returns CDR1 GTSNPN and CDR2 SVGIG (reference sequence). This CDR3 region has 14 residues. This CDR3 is CAWSVELSNQPQHF. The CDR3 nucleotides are TGTGCCTGGAGTGTGGAGCTTAGCAATCAGCCCCAGCATTTT.

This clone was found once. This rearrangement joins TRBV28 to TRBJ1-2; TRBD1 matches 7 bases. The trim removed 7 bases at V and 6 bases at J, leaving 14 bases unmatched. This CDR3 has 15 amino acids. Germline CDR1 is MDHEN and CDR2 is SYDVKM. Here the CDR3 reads CASITTGTNFDGYTF. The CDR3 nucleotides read TGTGCCAGCATTACGACAGGGACGAATTTCGATGGCTACACCTTC.

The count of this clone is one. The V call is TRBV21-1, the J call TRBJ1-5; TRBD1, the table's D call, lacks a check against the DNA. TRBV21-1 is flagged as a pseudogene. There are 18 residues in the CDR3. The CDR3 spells CASSKVWADRARYQPQHF. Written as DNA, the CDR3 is TGTGCCAGCAGCAAAGTCTGGGCCGACAGGGCACGTTATCAGCCCCAGCATTTT.

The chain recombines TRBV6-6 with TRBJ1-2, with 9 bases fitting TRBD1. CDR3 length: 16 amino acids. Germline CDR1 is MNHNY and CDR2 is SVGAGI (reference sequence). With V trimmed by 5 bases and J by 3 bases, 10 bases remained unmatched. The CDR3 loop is CASSTIPGQGHYGYTF. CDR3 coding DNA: TGTGCCAGCAGTACAATACCGGGACAGGGACACTATGGCTACACCTTC.

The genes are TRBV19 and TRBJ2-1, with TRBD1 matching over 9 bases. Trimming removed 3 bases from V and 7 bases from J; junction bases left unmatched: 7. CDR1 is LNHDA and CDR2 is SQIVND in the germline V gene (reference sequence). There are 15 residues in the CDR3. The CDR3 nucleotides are TGTGCCAGTAGTATCGGGGGACAGGGAGAAAATGAGCAGTTCTTC. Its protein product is CASSIGGQGENEQFF. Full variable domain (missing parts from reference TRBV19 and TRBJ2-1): DGGITQSPKYLFRKEGQNVTLSCEQNLNHDAMYWYRQDPGQGLRLIYYSQIVNDFQKGDIAEGYSVSREKKESFPLTVTSAQKNPTAFYLCASSIGGQGENEQFFGPGTRLTVL.

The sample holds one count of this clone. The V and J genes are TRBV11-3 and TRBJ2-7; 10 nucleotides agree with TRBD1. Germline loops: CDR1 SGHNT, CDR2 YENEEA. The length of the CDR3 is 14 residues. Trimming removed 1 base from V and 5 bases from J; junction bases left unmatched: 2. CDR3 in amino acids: CASSLGQGADEQYF. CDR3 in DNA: TGTGCCAGCAGCTTAGGACAGGGGGCGGACGAGCAGTACTTC.